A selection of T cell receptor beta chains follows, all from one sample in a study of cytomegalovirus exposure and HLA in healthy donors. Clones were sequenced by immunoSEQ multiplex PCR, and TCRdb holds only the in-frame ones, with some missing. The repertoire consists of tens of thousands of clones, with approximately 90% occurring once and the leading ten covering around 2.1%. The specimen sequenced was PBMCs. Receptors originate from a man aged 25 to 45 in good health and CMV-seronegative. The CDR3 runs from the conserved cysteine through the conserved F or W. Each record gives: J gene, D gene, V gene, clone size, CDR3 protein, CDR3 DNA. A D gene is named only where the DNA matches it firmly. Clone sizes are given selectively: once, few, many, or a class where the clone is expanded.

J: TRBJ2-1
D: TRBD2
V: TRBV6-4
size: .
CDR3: CASSDSAGAGSEQFF
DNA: TGTGCCAGCAGTGACAGTGCGGGAGCAGGTAGTGAGCAGTTCTTC

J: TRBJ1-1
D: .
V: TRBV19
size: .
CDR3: CASSIWGGRETTEAFF
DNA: TGTGCCAGTAGTATCTGGGGGGGCAGGGAGACCACTGAAGCTTTCTTT

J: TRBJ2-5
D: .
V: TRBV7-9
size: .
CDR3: CASSFRGITDAQETQYF
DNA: TGTGCCAGCAGCTTCCGCGGGATAACAGACGCCCAAGAGACCCAGTACTTC

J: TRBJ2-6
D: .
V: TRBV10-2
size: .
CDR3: CASGGQFRSGANVLTF
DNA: TGCGCCAGCGGCGGACAGTTCCGTTCTGGGGCCAACGTCCTGACTTTC

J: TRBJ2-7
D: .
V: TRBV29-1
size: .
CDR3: CSVTGACEQYF
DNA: TGCAGCGTGACAGGAGCCTGCGAGCAGTACTTC

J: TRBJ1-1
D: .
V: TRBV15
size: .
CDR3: CATSRDLLRGRAMNTEAFF
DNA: TGTGCCACCAGCAGAGATCTTTTGCGGGGTCGGGCCATGAACACTGAAGCTTTCTTT

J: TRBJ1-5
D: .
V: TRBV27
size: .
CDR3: CASSLSKTVYSNQPQHF
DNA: TGTGCCAGCAGTTTATCTAAGACAGTATATAGCAATCAGCCCCAGCATTTT

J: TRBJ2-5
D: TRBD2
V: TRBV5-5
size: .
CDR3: CASSFWSGSGGPQETQYF
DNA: TGTGCCAGCAGCTTTTGGTCGGGTAGCGGGGGGCCTCAAGAGACCCAGTACTTC

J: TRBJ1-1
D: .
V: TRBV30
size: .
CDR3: CAWISGNTEAFF
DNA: TGTGCCTGGATAAGCGGGAACACTGAAGCTTTCTTT

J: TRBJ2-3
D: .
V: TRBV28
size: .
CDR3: CASSYPPPRDTDTQYF
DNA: TGTGCCAGCAGCTACCCCCCCCCTAGAGACACAGATACGCAGTATTTT

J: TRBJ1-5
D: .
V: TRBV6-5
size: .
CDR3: CASGGERGNQPQHF
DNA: TGTGCCAGCGGGGGGGAGCGCGGCAATCAGCCCCAGCATTTT

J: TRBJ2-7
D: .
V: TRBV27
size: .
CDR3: CASPGETGEQYF
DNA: TGTGCCAGCCCCGGGGAAACGGGCGAGCAGTACTTC

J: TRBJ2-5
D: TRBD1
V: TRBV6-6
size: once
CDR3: CASNTQGPQYF
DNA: TGTGCCAGCAATACACAGGGGCCCCAGTACTTC

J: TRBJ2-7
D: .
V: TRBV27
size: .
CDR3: CASSPRQESYEQYF
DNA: TGTGCCAGCAGTCCCCGACAGGAATCCTACGAGCAGTACTTC

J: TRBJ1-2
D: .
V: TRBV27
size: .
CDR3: CASRTRVNGYTF
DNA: TGTGCCAGCAGGACCAGGGTTAATGGCTACACCTTC

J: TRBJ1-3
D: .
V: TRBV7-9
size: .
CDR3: CASSLAFEDLAGNTIYF
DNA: TGTGCCAGCAGCTTAGCGTTCGAGGATTTGGCTGGAAACACCATATATTTT

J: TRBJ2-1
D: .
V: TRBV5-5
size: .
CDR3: CASSLASSPYNEQFF
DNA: TGTGCCAGCAGCTTGGCGTCTAGCCCCTACAATGAGCAGTTCTTC

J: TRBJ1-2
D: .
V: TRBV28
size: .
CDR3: CASRKEYGYTF
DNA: TGTGCCAGCAGAAAAGAGTATGGCTACACCTTC

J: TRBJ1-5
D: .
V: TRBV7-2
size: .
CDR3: CASSLPGQQPQHF
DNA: TGTGCCAGCAGCTTACCCGGACAACAGCCCCAGCATTTT

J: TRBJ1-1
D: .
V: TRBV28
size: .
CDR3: CASLDTLNTEAFF
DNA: TGTGCCAGCTTGGACACGTTGAACACTGAAGCTTTCTTT

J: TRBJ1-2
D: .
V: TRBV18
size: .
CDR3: CASSPEAQYGYTF
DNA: TGTGCCAGCTCACCAGAGGCGCAGTATGGCTACACCTTC

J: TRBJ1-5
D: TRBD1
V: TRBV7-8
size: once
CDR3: CASSKQGNQPQHF
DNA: TGTGCCAGCAGCAAACAGGGGAATCAGCCCCAGCATTTT